The present T cell receptor beta chain was sequenced within a study of Graves' ophthalmopathy and Graves' hyperthyroidism. This CDR3 comprises 15 residues. V lost 2 bases, J lost 4 bases, and 14 bases lay in between. Per the germline V gene, CDR1 is MNHEY and CDR2 is SVGAGI. Transcripts of RNA were the source for amplifying TCR beta CDR3 regions. The first round was an RT-PCR with HTBI primers, and the second round was a multiplex PCR. A single record per CDR3 protein comes from TCRdb applying MiXCR to the multiplex PCR reads. The table has roughly 610,000 distinct CDR3 sequences, 22% seen once. On this clonotype: Its antigen is still unknown.

Findings and limits, study-wide: Most clonotypes expanded in thyroid above 0.001 frequency were present in blood too.

Sequencing was done on a sample of peripheral blood. The receptor was isolated from a woman aged 18-30 years with stable Graves' hyperthyroidism. Some clones in this sample may be carry-over from other donors' samples. This chain joins TRBV6-5 and TRBJ1-2; perhaps TRBD1 as D (6 bases). CDR3 sequence reads: CASSYTGLSSYGYTF. As DNA, the CDR3 is TGTGCCAGCAGTTACACAGGGCTCTCTTCCTATGGCTACACCTTC.